What follows are 30 T cell receptor beta chains derived from one specimen sequenced in a study of graft-versus-host responses after intestinal transplantation. Profiled with immunoSEQ multiplex PCR; TCRdb holds only in-frame clones, not every one. In the table there are some 93,000 clones, 90% to 95% of which are singletons. No antigens are known for them. Sequencing used unstimulated CD8+ T cells sorted from spleen or lymph node cells, obtained before intestinal transplant. These receptors originate from a human donor who received an intestinal transplant.

The rearrangement joins TRBV7-9 to TRBJ2-1; D is unclear. The CDR3 runs 15 residues. CDR1 is SEHNR and CDR2 is FQNEAQ in the germline V gene (reference sequence). Trimming left V 4 bases short and J 8 bases short, with 18 bases between. This chain's CDR3 is CASSSSRLVVDEQFF. Here the CDR3 DNA reads TGTGCCAGCAGCTCATCTAGATTGGTAGTCGATGAGCAGTTCTTC. Full variable domain (missing parts from reference TRBV7-9 and TRBJ2-1): DTGVSQNPRHKITKRGQNVTFRCDPISEHNRLYWYRQTLGQGPEFLTYFQNEAQLEKSRLLSDRFSAERPKGSFSTLEIQRTEQGDSAMYLCASSSSRLVVDEQFFGPGTRLTVL.

V usage is TRBV7-8 and J usage is TRBJ2-3, with a possible D match to TRBD1 (6 bases). Deletions cut 3 bases from V and 1 base from J, with 14 bases between. Germline V gives CDR1 SGHVS, CDR2 FQNEAQ. The CDR3 covers 16 residues. CDR3 sequence (DNA): TGTGCCAGCAGCTTCTTGCGAGGGGGTGGCACAGATACGCAGTATTTT. Its protein is CASSFLRGGGTDTQYF.

The gene calls are TRBV19 and TRBJ2-7, with TRBD1 identical over 7 bases. V shed 1 base and J 2 bases; nucleotides not matched to a gene: 8. The CDR3 consists of 16 residues. From germline, CDR1 is LNHDA and CDR2 SQIVND (reference sequence). As DNA, the CDR3 is TGTGCCAGTAGTATAGGGCGTGGGACAGAGGCCTACGAGCAGTACTTC. This sequence encodes CASSIGRGTEAYEQYF.

This chain uses TRBV2 with TRBJ2-1; perhaps TRBD2 as D (5 bases). Germline CDR1 and CDR2: SNHLY and FYNNEI. Trimming stripped 4 bases from V and 0 bases from J, with 10 bases between. The CDR3 runs 15 residues. CDR3: CASSVAHSSYNEQFF. The CDR3 DNA sequence: TGTGCCAGCAGTGTAGCGCACAGCTCCTACAATGAGCAGTTCTTC.

The genes are TRBV28 and TRBJ1-5, with no clear D. CDR1 is MDHEN and CDR2 is SYDVKM in the germline V gene. The CDR3 sequence is 17 residues long. Trimming removed 3 bases from V and 0 bases from J, with 15 bases in between. The CDR3 loop reads CASSLYPRGNSNQPQHF. In DNA, the CDR3 is TGTGCCAGCAGTTTGTACCCTCGCGGGAATAGCAATCAGCCCCAGCATTTT.

The rearrangement uses TRBV9 and TRBJ1-1; D is unclear. The CDR3 is 14 amino acids. CDR1 SGDLS and CDR2 YYNGEE come from the germline V gene. Trimming removed 0 bases from V and 3 bases from J, with 9 bases in between. The CDR3 DNA reads TGTGCCAGCAGCGTAGAAGAACTTCACACTGAAGCTTTCTTT. Translated, it gives CASSVEELHTEAFF.

V usage is TRBV6-1 and J usage is TRBJ2-6; 9 bases are shared with TRBD1. The CDR3 extends over 19 amino acids. Losses at the gene ends were 1 base for V and 2 bases for J; bases not matched to a gene: 9. Germline CDR1 and CDR2: MNHNS and SASEGT. The chain's CDR3 is CASSEELGTGTTGANVLTF. The CDR3 coding sequence is TGTGCCAGCAGTGAAGAGTTGGGGACAGGGACGACTGGGGCCAACGTCCTGACTTTC.

Worth noting for this clone: This sample also contains other DNA sequences that code for the same CDR3. The V gene is TRBV30, the J gene TRBJ2-1; D is perhaps TRBD2 (6 bases). CDR3 length: 15 residues. Germline CDR1 and CDR2: GTSNPN and SVGIG (reference sequence). V was shortened by 3 bases and J by 0 bases, with 12 bases between the two germline ends. CDR3: CAWSRDSSSYNEQFF. For the CDR3, the DNA is TGTGCCTGGAGCCGGGACTCGAGCTCCTACAATGAGCAGTTCTTC.

The chain has TRBV4-3 and TRBJ1-2; 7 positions agree with TRBD1. CDR3 size: 15 residues. V dropped 4 bases and J dropped 4; count of bases not matched to a gene: 9. CDR1 is LGHNA, CDR2 YSLEER, per germline. CDR3 residues: CASSLQGSGLYGYTF. The CDR3 DNA follows: TGCGCCAGCAGCCTACAGGGGAGCGGGCTCTATGGCTACACCTTC.

This chain links TRBV28 with TRBJ2-7, with 10 bases fitting TRBD1. V gave up 4 bases and J gave up 3 bases; unmatched junction bases: 21. CDR1 MDHEN and CDR2 SYDVKM come from the germline V gene. CDR3 length: 20 residues. The CDR3 nucleotides read TGTGCCAGCAGTTCCCAATTGACAGGGGGCGACACTACCTTGTTCTACGAGCAGTACTTC. Its protein product is CASSSQLTGGDTTLFYEQYF.

The chain combines TRBV7-2 with TRBJ1-1; unclear D gene. The CDR3 covers 13 residues. Germline CDR1 and CDR2: SGHTA and FQGNSA. Deletions cut 3 bases from V and 5 bases from J, with 10 bases between. The DNA of the CDR3 is TGTGCCAGCAGCTTGGTCGAGCGAACTGAAGCTTTCTTT. Encoded protein: CASSLVERTEAFF. The full variable domain, rest sourced from reference TRBV7-2 and TRBJ1-1, is GAGVSQSPSNKVTEKGKDVELRCDPISGHTALYWYRQSLGQGLEFLIYFQGNSAPDKSGLPSDRFSAERTGGSVSTLTIQRTQQEDSAVYLCASSLVERTEAFFGQGTRLTVV.

The chain joins TRBV11-2 to TRBJ2-5, with D perhaps TRBD1 (6 bases). This CDR3 is 14 amino acids long. V lost 2 bases and J lost 5, with 12 bases in between. The germline V gene has CDR1 SGHAT and CDR2 FQNNGV. The CDR3 here is CASSLFDRPETQYF. In nucleotides, the CDR3 is TGTGCCAGCAGCTTATTCGACAGGCCGGAGACCCAGTACTTC.

This chain connects TRBV19 to TRBJ1-1; TRBD1 matches 7 bases. The length of the CDR3 is 13 residues. CDR1 LNHDA and CDR2 SQIVND come from the germline V gene (reference sequence). Trimming removed 6 bases from V and 1 base from J; junction bases left unmatched: 2. CDR3: CASRTGSNTEAFF. CDR3 DNA: TGTGCCAGTAGGACAGGGTCGAACACTGAAGCTTTCTTT.

V gene TRBV27 combines with J gene TRBJ2-7; possibly TRBD1 for D (5 bases). Trimming took 4 bases from V and 3 from J, leaving 10 bases between them. Germline lookup yields CDR1 MNHEY and CDR2 SMNVEV (reference sequence). The CDR3 covers 13 residues. CDR3 protein: CASSYSDSYEQYF. CDR3 DNA: TGTGCCAGCAGTTACAGCGACAGCTACGAGCAGTACTTC.

This clone was found once. The V gene is TRBV6-5, the J gene TRBJ2-3; a weak D match, TRBD2 (6 bases). Germline V gene data show CDR1 as MNHEY and CDR2 as SVGAGI. Trimming left V 6 bases short and J 4 bases short, with 17 bases between. The CDR3 extends over 15 amino acids. CDR3: CASRRSGLHADTQYF. In DNA form, the CDR3 reads TGTGCCAGCAGAAGAAGCGGGTTGCACGCAGATACGCAGTATTTT.

V is TRBV7-2 and J is TRBJ2-7; D is ambiguous. The CDR3 runs to 14 residues. The V end was cut by 3 bases, the J end by 4 bases, with 13 bases between. Germline V CDR1 and CDR2: SGHTA, FQGNSA. The CDR3 DNA reads as TGTGCCAGCAGCTTGTTTCTAGGTGAATACGAGCAGTACTTC. Translation gives CASSLFLGEYEQYF.

The chain joins TRBV7-2 to TRBJ2-2; a possible D gene is TRBD2 (6 bases). V dropped 5 bases and J dropped 3 bases, with 16 bases sitting between them. The CDR3 consists of 16 residues. Germline V CDR1 and CDR2: SGHTA, FQGNSA. CDR3: CASSPRDLPYTGELFF. The DNA of the CDR3 is TGTGCCAGCAGCCCGAGGGACTTACCCTACACCGGGGAGCTGTTTTTT.

The chain links TRBV14 to TRBJ2-1; possibly TRBD2 for D (6 bases). The CDR3 contains 12 residues. The V gene lost 4 bases and the J gene lost 9 bases, with 10 bases spanning the gap. Germline V gene sequence: CDR1 SGHDN, CDR2 FVKESK. The CDR3 DNA is TGTGCCAGCAGCCCGGACGGGGGTGAGCAGTTCTTC. It translates to CASSPDGGEQFF.

The chain employs TRBV27 and TRBJ2-7; the match to TRBD1 covers 9 bases. CDR3 length: 13 residues. Germline V gives CDR1 MNHEY, CDR2 SMNVEV (reference sequence). The junction had 9 bases not matched to a gene; V was cut back by 8 bases and J by 7 bases. The CDR3 protein is CASGPGQGLEQYF. CDR3 nucleotides: TGTGCCAGCGGGCCGGGACAGGGCCTAGAGCAGTACTTC.

The chain uses TRBV10-2 and TRBJ2-3; 10 nucleotides match TRBD2. Germline loops: CDR1 WSHSY, CDR2 SAAADI. The length of the CDR3 is 18 residues. J lost 1 base, V lost 8 bases, and 15 bases had no gene match. CDR3 sequence reads: CASGDLMLAGGGTDTQYF. The CDR3, as DNA: TGCGCCAGCGGGGACCTCATGTTAGCGGGAGGCGGCACAGATACGCAGTATTTT.

V gene TRBV7-6 combines with J gene TRBJ2-3; a weak D match, TRBD1 (6 bases). The CDR3 covers 16 residues. Germline assignment: CDR1 SGHVS and CDR2 FNYEAQ. The V and J ends lost 3 bases and 0 bases respectively, with 13 bases between them. CDR3: CASSFSDRISTDTQYF. The CDR3 DNA reads TGTGCCAGCAGCTTCTCCGACAGGATTAGCACAGATACGCAGTATTTT.

The V and J genes are TRBV5-1 and TRBJ2-1; possible D gene TRBD1, 6 bases. In germline, CDR1 is SGHRS, CDR2 YFSETQ. CDR3 length: 15 residues. The ends were cut back, 0 bases at V and 2 bases at J, with 9 bases in the middle. This CDR3 reads CASSLEGDPYNEQFF. The CDR3 DNA reads as TGCGCCAGCAGCTTGGAGGGGGATCCCTACAATGAGCAGTTCTTC.

V gene TRBV18 combines with J gene TRBJ1-3; perhaps TRBD1 as D (6 bases). The germline gives CDR1 KGHSH, CDR2 LQKENI. V gave up 3 bases and J gave up 0 bases, with 9 bases separating them. The CDR3 has 15 amino acids. The CDR3 DNA reads TGTGCCAGCTCACCCGGACAGATCTCTGGAAACACCATATATTTT. Its protein product is CASSPGQISGNTIYF.

CDR3 region: CASSYVESGELFF. Written as DNA, the CDR3 is TGTGCCAGCAGTTACGTGGAGTCCGGGGAGCTGTTTTTT. The chain combines TRBV6-5 with TRBJ2-2; D uncertain. CDR3 length equals 13 residues. Germline V lookup: CDR1 MNHEY, CDR2 SVGAGI. Trimming took off 2 bases at V and 6 bases at J, with 7 bases between the two ends.

The chain is built from TRBV19 and TRBJ2-3; tentatively, D is TRBD2 (6 bases). The CDR3 spans 13 residues. V lost 5 bases to trimming and J lost 4 bases, with 10 bases between them. In germline, CDR1 is LNHDA, CDR2 SQIVND (reference sequence). The CDR3 region has the DNA TGTGCCAGTAGTTTCGGGAGCCCAGATACGCAGTATTTT. This sequence encodes CASSFGSPDTQYF.

The V call is TRBV28, the J call TRBJ2-1; 9 bases map to TRBD2. Germline V gives CDR1 MDHEN, CDR2 SYDVKM. With V trimmed by 5 bases and J by 7 bases, 12 bases remained unmatched. CDR3 length equals 16 residues. CDR3 sequence reads: CASSRRGGRAKNEQFF. The CDR3 region has the DNA TGTGCCAGCAGTCGCCGGGGCGGGAGGGCCAAAAATGAGCAGTTCTTC.

The V and J genes are TRBV18 and TRBJ2-1, with 11 bases fitting TRBD2. Germline assignment: CDR1 KGHSH and CDR2 LQKENI. The CDR3 spans 15 residues. V lost 3 bases to trimming and J lost 3 bases; unmatched junction nucleotides: 1. The CDR3 region is CASSPGTSGYNEQFF. The CDR3 nucleotides are TGTGCCAGCTCACCCGGGACTAGCGGCTACAATGAGCAGTTCTTC.

This clone occurred once. J is TRBJ2-6 and V is TRBV10-2; D is perhaps TRBD1 (5 bases). Trimming cost V 5 bases and J 5 bases, with 13 bases left between them. The CDR3 runs 15 residues. CDR1 is WSHSY and CDR2 is SAAADI in the germline V gene. The CDR3 DNA follows: TGCGCCAGCAGTACAAAAGGGGCTCGGGCCAACGTCCTGACTTTC. This gives the protein CASSTKGARANVLTF.

This rearrangement joins TRBV6-5 to TRBJ2-1, with 10 bases matching TRBD2. V dropped 0 bases and J dropped 8; count of bases not matched to a gene: 1. Germline CDR1 and CDR2: MNHEY and SVGAGI. The CDR3 contains 14 residues. CDR3 nucleotides: TGTGCCAGCAGTTACTCTAGCGGGGGGTATGAGCAGTTCTTC. This encodes CASSYSSGGYEQFF.

V usage is TRBV7-9 and J usage is TRBJ2-2; D perhaps matches TRBD2 (6 bases). CDR3 length: 17 residues. Germline loops: CDR1 SEHNR, CDR2 FQNEAQ (reference sequence). V shed 5 bases and J shed 5 bases, with 21 bases lying between them. Here the CDR3 reads CASSRIGTGTSTGELFF. The CDR3 DNA reads TGTGCCAGCAGCCGCATAGGAACCGGGACTTCGACCGGGGAGCTGTTTTTT. Using reference TRBV7-9 and TRBJ2-2 for the parts outside the CDR3, the full variable domain is DTGVSQNPRHKITKRGQNVTFRCDPISEHNRLYWYRQTLGQGPEFLTYFQNEAQLEKSRLLSDRFSAERPKGSFSTLEIQRTEQGDSAMYLCASSRIGTGTSTGELFFGEGSRLTVL.